Shown below are 4 T cell receptor beta chains from a single sample sequenced in a study of cytomegalovirus exposure and HLA in healthy donors. The PCR contained 60 Vbeta and 13 Jbeta primers. The repertoire was sequenced with immunoSEQ multiplex PCR; TCRdb's copy has only in-frame clones and lacks some. Its table lists around 100,000 clones. The sample consisted of PBMCs. These receptors were obtained from a middle-aged man in good health and CMV-seronegative.

The rearrangement uses TRBV28 and TRBJ2-5; 12 nucleotides match TRBD2. Germline trimming cut 8 bases from V and 3 bases from J; bases unmatched to any gene: 4. Per the germline V gene, CDR1 is MDHEN and CDR2 is SYDVKM. This CDR3 has 14 amino acids. Here the CDR3 reads CASLLAGGEETQYF. The CDR3 bases are TGTGCCAGCCTTCTAGCGGGAGGGGAAGAGACCCAGTACTTC. The full variable domain, in which reference TRBV28 and TRBJ2-5 provide the parts outside the CDR3, is DVKVTQSSRYLVKRTGEKVFLECVQDMDHENMFWYRQDPGLGLRLIYFSYDVKMKEKGDIPEGYSVSREKKERFSLILESASTNQTSMYLCASLLAGGEETQYFGPGTRLLVL.

The rearrangement links TRBV6-5 to TRBJ2-7; D ambiguous. The CDR3 covers 12 residues. Trimming pared 6 bases from V and 0 bases from J, leaving 6 bases between. From germline, CDR1 is MNHEY and CDR2 SVGAGI. The CDR3 DNA follows: TGTGCCAGCAGGACACCCTCCTACGAGCAGTACTTC. It yields the protein CASRTPSYEQYF.

The chain carries TRBV19 and TRBJ2-1; tentative D call: TRBD2 (6 bases). The V end was cut by 3 bases, the J end by 1 base, with 13 bases between. The CDR3 has 16 amino acids. Germline lookup yields CDR1 LNHDA and CDR2 SQIVND (reference sequence). This chain's CDR3 is CASSIFGTGSYNEQFF. In DNA form, the CDR3 reads TGTGCCAGTAGTATTTTCGGGACTGGATCCTACAATGAGCAGTTCTTC.

V and J are TRBV5-1 and TRBJ2-7; TRBD1 agrees at 10 bases. Germline values: CDR1 SGHRS, CDR2 YFSETQ. V shed 4 bases, J shed 5 bases, and the junction held 6 bases outside the gene matches. The CDR3 covers 14 residues. CDR3 loop: CASSPPGQGHEQYF. CDR3 in DNA: TGCGCCAGCAGCCCCCCGGGACAGGGGCACGAGCAGTACTTC.